One sample yielded the 22 T cell receptor beta chains listed below, sequenced in a study of blood T cell repertoires in COVID-19. Only in-frame clones appear in the TCRdb table, and some are missing; sequencing was by immunoSEQ multiplex PCR. Among about 44,000 clones listed, nearly 90% were seen once. The specimen sequenced was peripheral blood. The source is a man aged 70-80 years with active COVID-19.

The V gene is TRBV5-1, the J gene TRBJ2-7; no reliable D call. V was trimmed by 1 base and J by 3 bases, leaving 11 bases between them. The V gene's germline CDR1 is SGHRS and CDR2 YFSETQ. This CDR3 is built from 14 residues. CDR3 loop: CASSLSTADYEQYF. The CDR3 region has the DNA TGCGCCAGCAGCTTGTCGACGGCGGACTACGAGCAGTACTTC. The full variable domain, completed using reference TRBV5-1 and TRBJ2-7, is KAGVTQTPRYLIKTRGQQVTLSCSPISGHRSVSWYQQTPGQGLQFLFEYFSETQRNKGNFPGRFSGRQFSNSRSEMNVSTLELGDSALYLCASSLSTADYEQYFGPGTRLTVT.

This chain joins TRBV6-4 and TRBJ2-1, with D tentatively TRBD2 (6 bases). The V and J ends lost 6 bases and 6 bases respectively, with 12 bases between them. The V gene's germline CDR1 is MRHNA and CDR2 SNTAGT. CDR3 length: 13 residues. The CDR3 region is CASSTGGVNEQFF. CDR3 coding DNA: TGTGCCAGCAGCACCGGCGGGGTCAATGAGCAGTTCTTC.

The gene calls are TRBV14 and TRBJ1-2; 7 bases are a match to TRBD1. This CDR3 has 17 amino acids. From germline, CDR1 is SGHDN and CDR2 FVKESK. V lost 3 bases and J lost 7; bases outside the gene matches: 17. CDR3 coding DNA: TGTGCCAGCAGCCACACCGGGGAGATCGACAGGGATACTGGCTACACCTTC. Translation gives CASSHTGEIDRDTGYTF.

The CDR3 region has the DNA TGTGCCAGCAGCTTAACTAGCGGGGTGGCAGATACGCAGTATTTT. Translation: CASSLTSGVADTQYF. The chain uses TRBV11-3 and TRBJ2-3; 10 nucleotides align to TRBD2. The CDR3 runs 15 residues. CDR1 is SGHNT, CDR2 YENEEA, per germline. The V and J ends lost 2 bases and 4 bases, in that order; junction bases with no gene match: 3.

This chain connects TRBV4-1 to TRBJ1-2, with D possibly TRBD1 on 6 matching bases. In germline, CDR1 is MGHRA, CDR2 YSYEKL. The CDR3 contains 15 residues. Trimming took 5 bases from V and 0 from J, leaving 13 bases between them. The CDR3 nucleotides read TGCGCCAGCAGCACAAGGACAGTGACTAACTATGGCTACACCTTC. This translates into CASSTRTVTNYGYTF.

The chain uses TRBV5-6 and TRBJ2-5, with TRBD2 matching 10 bases. The CDR3 sequence is 16 residues long. The trim removed 3 bases at V and 5 bases at J, leaving 10 bases unmatched. The V gene's germline CDR1 is SGHDT and CDR2 YYEEEE. CDR3 sequence reads: CASSSRGSGGSETQYF. In DNA form, the CDR3 reads TGTGCCAGCAGCTCCCGAGGTAGCGGGGGGTCGGAGACCCAGTACTTC. Combining the CDR3 with reference TRBV5-6 and TRBJ2-5 gives the whole variable domain DAGVTQSPTHLIKTRGQQVTLRCSPKSGHDTVSWYQQALGQGPQFIFQYYEEEERQRGNFPDRFSGHQFPNYSSELNVNALLLGDSALYLCASSSRGSGGSETQYFGPGTRLLVL.

The chain uses TRBV28 and TRBJ2-7; a possible D gene is TRBD2 (6 bases). The ends were cut back, 1 base at V and 3 bases at J, with 7 bases in the middle. This CDR3 is 13 amino acids long. Germline CDR1 reads MDHEN; CDR2 reads SYDVKM. CDR3 region: CASSLLGGYEQYF. CDR3 coding DNA: TGTGCCAGCAGTTTATTGGGAGGCTACGAGCAGTACTTC.

The CDR3 DNA reads TGCGCCAGCAGCCCGCGATTCATCCCCTTAAGAGGTCCATCGAACACTGAAGCTTTCTTT. Translation gives CASSPRFIPLRGPSNTEAFF. The rearrangement links TRBV4-1 to TRBJ1-1; D remains unclear. Trimming removed 4 bases at V and 1 base at J, with 28 bases between. The CDR3 has 20 amino acids. The germline V gene encodes CDR1 MGHRA and CDR2 YSYEKL.

The rearrangement uses TRBV3-1 (or the pseudogene TRBV3-2) and TRBJ1-1; a weak D match, TRBD1 (6 bases). CDR3 length: 15 residues. Per germline, CDR1 LGHDT and CDR2 YNNKEL (reference sequence). V was clipped by 4 bases and J by 1 base, with 13 bases between them. The CDR3 spells CASSPRPGENTEAFF. CDR3 in DNA: TGTGCCAGCAGCCCAAGGCCAGGGGAGAACACTGAAGCTTTCTTT.

A single count supports this clone. This sequence joins TRBV6-2 or TRBV6-3 and TRBJ1-1, with D maybe TRBD1 (5 bases). This CDR3 region has 15 residues. The germline CDR1 and CDR2 sequences are MNHEY and SVGEGT. Trimming took off 0 bases at V and 10 bases at J, with 18 bases between the two ends. CDR3 DNA: TGTGCCAGCAGTTACTCGATGGCGGGGGTGGACGGAGCTTTCTTT. This translates into CASSYSMAGVDGAFF.

The V call is TRBV6-1, the J call TRBJ1-4, with TRBD1 as a possible D gene (5 bases). The CDR3 is 14 amino acids. V gave up 3 bases and J gave up 8 bases, with 13 bases separating them. Germline V gene sequence: CDR1 MNHNS, CDR2 SASEGT. The CDR3 DNA is TGTGCCAGCAGTGAGTCCGGGGGATCCGAAAAACTGTTTTTT. Translated, it gives CASSESGGSEKLFF.

The chain has TRBV2 and TRBJ2-3; 8 bases match TRBD1. CDR1 is SNHLY, CDR2 FYNNEI, per germline. J was trimmed by 6 bases and V by 6 bases; bases with no gene match: 8. The CDR3 covers 14 residues. The CDR3 spells CASSQDRVGDTQYF. The CDR3 DNA is TGTGCCAGCAGCCAGGACAGGGTAGGGGATACGCAGTATTTT.

This clone has a single count. This sequence joins TRBV11-2 and TRBJ2-3, with D possibly being TRBD2 (6 bases). This CDR3 has 13 residues. The V end was cut by 5 bases, the J end by 4 bases, with 10 bases between. Germline CDR1 and CDR2: SGHAT and FQNNGV. The CDR3 sequence is CASSRPGADTQYF. CDR3 nucleotides: TGTGCCAGCAGCCGGCCGGGGGCAGATACGCAGTATTTT.

The chain employs TRBV18 and TRBJ2-1; tentative D call: TRBD2 (6 bases). CDR3 length: 14 amino acids. Germline V lookup: CDR1 KGHSH, CDR2 LQKENI. Trimming cost V 3 bases and J 12 bases, with 18 bases left between them. CDR3: CASSPSAGLEWQFF. CDR3 nucleotide sequence: TGTGCCAGCTCACCGTCTGCGGGGCTAGAATGGCAGTTCTTC.

V gene TRBV7-3 combines with J gene TRBJ2-2, with 7 bases fitting TRBD2. The germline gives CDR1 SGHTA, CDR2 FQGTGA. V dropped 5 bases and J dropped 5; count of bases not matched to a gene: 8. The CDR3 totals 15 residues. The CDR3 region is CASSQNLAATGELFF. In nucleotides, the CDR3 is TGTGCCAGCAGCCAGAACCTAGCGGCAACCGGGGAGCTGTTTTTT.

V usage is TRBV6-6 and J usage is TRBJ1-6; D is perhaps TRBD1 (6 bases). V lost 6 bases, J lost 0 bases, and 15 bases lay in between. Germline CDR1 is MNHNY and CDR2 is SVGAGI (reference sequence). The CDR3 contains 17 residues. CDR3 sequence (DNA): TGTGCCAGCAGACGAAACCAGGGGAGCTCCTATAATTCACCCCTCCACTTT. Translation gives CASRRNQGSSYNSPLHF.

The rearrangement joins TRBV4-1 to TRBJ1-5, with a possible D match to TRBD1 (5 bases). V was cut by 2 bases and J by 3 bases, with 14 bases left in between. Looked up from germline, CDR1 is MGHRA and CDR2 is YSYEKL. The length of the CDR3 is 16 residues. This chain's CDR3 is CASSQYQGGDNQPQHF. The DNA of the CDR3 is TGCGCCAGCAGCCAATACCAGGGAGGGGACAATCAGCCCCAGCATTTT.

The rearrangement links TRBV5-1 to TRBJ2-7; D is unclear. The V end lost 0 bases, the J end lost 6 bases, and 13 bases lay between the germline ends. This CDR3 is built from 14 residues. Germline CDR1 reads SGHRS; CDR2 reads YFSETQ. CDR3 sequence (DNA): TGCGCCAGCAGCTTGGACTTGTTACTCGGCGAGCAGTACTTC. Translated, it gives CASSLDLLLGEQYF.

The gene calls are TRBV9 and TRBJ2-7, with D uncertain. Germline CDR1 and CDR2: SGDLS and YYNGEE. V lost 0 bases and J 2 bases, leaving 9 bases between the germline ends. The CDR3 runs to 14 residues. The CDR3 is CASSVEQTTYEQYF. In DNA, the CDR3 is TGTGCCAGCAGCGTAGAACAGACGACCTACGAGCAGTACTTC.

The chain employs TRBV7-9 and TRBJ1-2; D is unresolved. Germline assignment: CDR1 SEHNR and CDR2 FQNEAQ (reference sequence). Trimming removed 1 base from V and 4 bases from J, with 7 bases in between. The CDR3 has 13 amino acids. CDR3 nucleotides: TGTGCCAGCAGCTTAGAGTCCGGCTATGGCTACACCTTC. Encoded protein: CASSLESGYGYTF.

This sequence joins TRBV5-1 and TRBJ2-5; D is uncertain. V gave up 6 bases and J gave up 5 bases, with 14 bases separating them. The CDR3 consists of 13 residues. Germline CDR1 and CDR2: SGHRS and YFSETQ. The CDR3 sequence: CASTRILGETQYF. The CDR3 DNA reads as TGCGCCAGCACAAGAATACTCGGGGAGACCCAGTACTTC.

The genes are TRBV2 and TRBJ2-2; maybe TRBD1 (6 bases). V lost 4 bases and J lost 4, with 13 bases in between. The CDR3 covers 15 residues. Per the germline V gene, CDR1 is SNHLY and CDR2 is FYNNEI. For the CDR3, the DNA is TGTGCCAGCAGTGCCACCGACAGGACCACCGGGGAGCTGTTTTTT. Residues: CASSATDRTTGELFF.